The 13 T cell receptor beta chains below come from one sample, sequenced in a study of blood T cell repertoires in COVID-19. Measured with immunoSEQ multiplex PCR; TCRdb has only the in-frame clones, and not every one. The profile shows 100,000 to 150,000 clones, 65% to 90% of them singletons. The specimen sequenced was peripheral blood. These receptors were taken from a woman of 80 years or more with acute or convalescent COVID-19.

This clone turned up a few times. The V gene is TRBV6-1, the J gene TRBJ1-6; D not resolved. The CDR3 runs 14 residues. Germline CDR1 is MNHNS and CDR2 is SASEGT. V was trimmed by 1 base and J by 9 bases, leaving 10 bases between them. This chain's CDR3 is CASSEGESGSPLHF. The CDR3 DNA sequence: TGTGCCAGCAGTGAAGGAGAGTCCGGTTCACCCCTCCACTTT.

The J gene is TRBJ1-2, the V gene TRBV6-1, with TRBD1 matching over 8 bases. This CDR3 contains 15 residues. V lost 2 bases to trimming and J lost 6 bases; unmatched junction nucleotides: 8. CDR1 is MNHNS, CDR2 SASEGT, per germline. The CDR3 loop is CASSERFRGRDGYTF. As DNA, the CDR3 is TGTGCCAGCAGTGAAAGGTTCAGGGGGCGGGATGGCTACACCTTC.

V is TRBV7-9 and J is TRBJ1-3; unclear D gene. From germline, CDR1 is SEHNR and CDR2 FQNEAQ (reference sequence). The length of the CDR3 is 13 residues. V lost 1 base and J lost 4, with 5 bases in between. The CDR3 loop reads CASSLGLGNTIYF. The CDR3 DNA is TGTGCCAGCAGCTTAGGTCTCGGAAACACCATATATTTT.

Turning to this clone: Other DNA sequences within the sample encode an identical CDR3. The V and J genes are TRBV20-1 and TRBJ1-2; D call uncertain. The CDR3 spans 13 residues. Trimming stripped 3 bases from V and 0 bases from J, with 8 bases between. Per germline, CDR1 DFQATT and CDR2 SNEGSKA (reference sequence). The CDR3 region is CSASLPANYGYTF. CDR3 DNA sequence: TGCAGTGCTAGTCTCCCAGCTAACTATGGCTACACCTTC.

The CDR3: CASSRDLRREGTQYF. CDR3 nucleotides: TGTGCCAGCAGCCGAGATTTGCGACGTGAGGGGACCCAGTACTTC. The V and J genes are TRBV7-8 and TRBJ2-5, with TRBD2 as a possible D gene (5 bases). The CDR3 sequence is 15 residues long. Germline loops: CDR1 SGHVS, CDR2 FQNEAQ. V was clipped by 5 bases and J by 7 bases, with 20 bases between them.

In its sample, this clone was seen once. The chain recombines TRBV18 with TRBJ1-4; possible D gene TRBD1, 6 bases. From germline, CDR1 is KGHSH and CDR2 LQKENI. V lost 6 bases to trimming and J lost 0 bases, with 17 bases between them. This CDR3 spans 17 amino acids. CDR3 amino acids: CASSRTALLATNEKLFF. In nucleotides, the CDR3 is TGTGCCAGCTCCCGGACAGCCTTACTTGCAACTAATGAAAAACTGTTTTTT.

The rearrangement links TRBV7-2 to TRBJ2-2; 8 nucleotides line up with TRBD2. This CDR3 comprises 16 residues. After removal of 5 bases from V and 0 bases from J, the junction contained 5 bases not matched to a gene. From germline, CDR1 is SGHTA and CDR2 FQGNSA. CDR3 amino acids: CASSRRRGANTGELFF. The DNA for the CDR3 is TGTGCCAGCAGCAGGAGGCGGGGGGCGAACACCGGGGAGCTGTTTTTT.

This rearrangement joins TRBV7-2 to TRBJ1-1, with unresolved D. CDR1 is SGHTA and CDR2 is FQGNSA in the germline V gene. The V and J ends lost 5 bases and 0 bases respectively, with 10 bases between them. The CDR3 has 14 residues. The CDR3 loop reads CASSPNRMNTEAFF. CDR3 nucleotide sequence: TGTGCCAGCAGCCCCAATAGAATGAACACTGAAGCTTTCTTT. The variable domain in full, with the rest retrieved from reference TRBV7-2 and TRBJ1-1, is GAGVSQSPSNKVTEKGKDVELRCDPISGHTALYWYRQSLGQGLEFLIYFQGNSAPDKSGLPSDRFSAERTGGSVSTLTIQRTQQEDSAVYLCASSPNRMNTEAFFGQGTRLTVV.

This chain links TRBV9 with TRBJ1-4; tentative D call: TRBD1 (5 bases). This CDR3 spans 14 amino acids. The V and J ends lost 3 bases and 7 bases respectively, with 13 bases between them. The V gene's germline CDR1 is SGDLS and CDR2 YYNGEE. The CDR3 spells CASSATGRSEKLFF. CDR3 sequence (DNA): TGTGCCAGCAGCGCCACAGGAAGGAGTGAAAAACTGTTTTTT.

The rearrangement joins TRBV19 to TRBJ1-3; 10 positions agree with TRBD1. The CDR3 spans 15 residues. In germline, CDR1 is LNHDA, CDR2 SQIVND (reference sequence). Trimming cost V 6 bases and J 5 bases; bases outside gene matches: 7. CDR3 protein: CASSLDRGIRNTIYF. CDR3 nucleotides: TGTGCCAGTAGCCTGGACAGGGGGATCAGAAACACCATATATTTT.

This clone has only one observation. In DNA, the CDR3 is TGTGCCAGCAGGTTAAGAGTGGGGCCGGATGGCTACACCTTC. Translation gives CASRLRVGPDGYTF. The chain uses TRBV28 and TRBJ1-2; possible D gene TRBD1, 5 bases. V was cut by 6 bases and J by 6 bases, with 17 bases left in between. The CDR3 covers 14 residues. The germline gives CDR1 MDHEN, CDR2 SYDVKM.

The chain couples TRBV2 to TRBJ2-1; D is perhaps TRBD2 (7 bases). With 5 bases removed from V and 2 bases from J, the gap between germline ends came to 16 bases. CDR1 is SNHLY, CDR2 FYNNEI, per germline. The CDR3 has 16 residues. The CDR3 DNA is TGTGCCAGCAGTCCCTTCGGAGGGGGGGCCTACAATGAGCAGTTCTTC. Translating it yields CASSPFGGGAYNEQFF. The whole variable domain, filled in from reference TRBV2 and TRBJ2-1, reads EPEVTQTPSHQVTQMGQEVILRCVPISNHLYFYWYRQILGQKVEFLVSFYNNEISEKSEIFDDQFSVERPDGSNFTLKIRSTKLEDSAMYFCASSPFGGGAYNEQFFGPGTRLTVL.

This chain uses TRBV4-2 with TRBJ1-1; a weak D match, TRBD1 (5 bases). The CDR3 consists of 15 residues. Trimming shortened V by 3 bases and J by 1 base, and 12 bases separated the two germline ends. Germline V gene data show CDR1 as LGHNA and CDR2 as YNFKEQ. The CDR3 spells CASSQEGQSNTEAFF. The DNA of the CDR3 is TGTGCCAGCAGCCAGGAGGGGCAGTCGAACACTGAAGCTTTCTTT.